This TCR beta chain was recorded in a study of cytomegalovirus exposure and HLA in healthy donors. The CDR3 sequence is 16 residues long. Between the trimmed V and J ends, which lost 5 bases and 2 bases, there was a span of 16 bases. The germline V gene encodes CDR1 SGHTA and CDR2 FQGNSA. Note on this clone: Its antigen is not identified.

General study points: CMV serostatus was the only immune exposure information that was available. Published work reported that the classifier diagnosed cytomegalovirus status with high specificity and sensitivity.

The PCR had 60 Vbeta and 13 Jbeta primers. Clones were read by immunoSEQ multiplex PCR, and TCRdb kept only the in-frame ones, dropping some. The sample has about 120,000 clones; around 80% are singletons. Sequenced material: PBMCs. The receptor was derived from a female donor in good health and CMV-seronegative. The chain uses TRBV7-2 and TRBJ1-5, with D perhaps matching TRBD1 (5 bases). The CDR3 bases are TGTGCCAGCAGCCCCATGGCCAGGGTGGGCAATCAGCCCCAGCATTTT. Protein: CASSPMARVGNQPQHF.